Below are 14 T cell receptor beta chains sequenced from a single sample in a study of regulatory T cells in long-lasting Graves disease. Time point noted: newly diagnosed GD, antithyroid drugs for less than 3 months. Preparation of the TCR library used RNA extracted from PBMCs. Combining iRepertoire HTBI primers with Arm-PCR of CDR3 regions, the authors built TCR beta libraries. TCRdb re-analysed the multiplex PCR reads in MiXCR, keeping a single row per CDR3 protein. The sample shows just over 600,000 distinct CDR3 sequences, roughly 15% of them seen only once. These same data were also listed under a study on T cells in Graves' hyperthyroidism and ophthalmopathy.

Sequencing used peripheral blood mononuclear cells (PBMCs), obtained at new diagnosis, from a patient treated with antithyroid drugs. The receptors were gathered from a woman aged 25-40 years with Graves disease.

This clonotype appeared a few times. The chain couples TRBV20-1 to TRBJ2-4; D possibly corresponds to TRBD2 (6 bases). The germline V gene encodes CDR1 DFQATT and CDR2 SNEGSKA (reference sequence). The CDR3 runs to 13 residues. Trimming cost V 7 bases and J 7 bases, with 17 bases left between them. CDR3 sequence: CSGVGRNSNIQYF. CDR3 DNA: TGCAGTGGGGTCGGGAGAAATTCCAACATTCAGTACTTC.

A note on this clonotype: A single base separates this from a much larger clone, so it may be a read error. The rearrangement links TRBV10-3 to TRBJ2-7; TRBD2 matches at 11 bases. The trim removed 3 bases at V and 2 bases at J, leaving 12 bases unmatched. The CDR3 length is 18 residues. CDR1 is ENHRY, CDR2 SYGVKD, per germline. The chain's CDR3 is CAISDSLGLAVTTYEQYF. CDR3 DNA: TGTGCCATCAGTGACTCGCTGGGACTAGCGGTTACTACCTACGAGCAGTACTTC.

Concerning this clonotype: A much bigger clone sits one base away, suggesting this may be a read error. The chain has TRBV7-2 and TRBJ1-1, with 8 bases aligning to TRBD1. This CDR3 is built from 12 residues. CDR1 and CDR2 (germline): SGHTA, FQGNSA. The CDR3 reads CASSDRGLEASF. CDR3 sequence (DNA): TGTGCCAGCAGCGACAGGGGCCTTGAAGCTTCCTTT.

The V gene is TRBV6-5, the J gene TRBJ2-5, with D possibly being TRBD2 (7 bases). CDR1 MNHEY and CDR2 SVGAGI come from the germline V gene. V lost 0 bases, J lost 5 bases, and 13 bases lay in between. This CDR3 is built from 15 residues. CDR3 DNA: TGTGCCAGCAGTTACTCCGGGGGGCGCGGGGAGACCCAGTACTTC. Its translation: CASSYSGGRGETQYF.

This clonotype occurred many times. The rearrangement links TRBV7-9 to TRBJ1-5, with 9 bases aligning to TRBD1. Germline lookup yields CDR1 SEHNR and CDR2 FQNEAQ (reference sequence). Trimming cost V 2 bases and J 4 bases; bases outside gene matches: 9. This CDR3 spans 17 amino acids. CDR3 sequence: CASSLWDLGTGNQPQHF. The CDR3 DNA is TGTGCCAGCAGCTTATGGGACCTCGGGACAGGGAATCAGCCCCAGCATTTT.

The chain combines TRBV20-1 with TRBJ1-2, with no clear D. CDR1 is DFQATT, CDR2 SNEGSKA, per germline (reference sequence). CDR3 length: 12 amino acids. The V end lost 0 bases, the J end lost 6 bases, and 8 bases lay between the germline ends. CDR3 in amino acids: CSARDKVHGYTF. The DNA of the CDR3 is TGCAGTGCTAGAGATAAGGTTCATGGCTACACCTTC.

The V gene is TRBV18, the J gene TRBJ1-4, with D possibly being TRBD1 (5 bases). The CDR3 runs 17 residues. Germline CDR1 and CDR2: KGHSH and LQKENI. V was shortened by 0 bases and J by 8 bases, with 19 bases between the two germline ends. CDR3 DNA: TGTGCCAGCTCACCACCGGGGGGGATCCAAGGAACGGAAAAACTGTTTTTT. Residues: CASSPPGGIQGTEKLFF.

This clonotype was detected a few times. The CDR3 sequence is CASQYSGTSFDNEQFF. The CDR3 DNA is TGCGCCAGTCAGTACTCCGGGACTAGCTTCGACAATGAGCAGTTCTTC. V and J are TRBV5-1 and TRBJ2-1; 9 bases agree with TRBD2. This CDR3 region has 16 residues. Germline V gene lookup returns CDR1 SGHRS and CDR2 YFSETQ. V dropped 8 bases and J dropped 5; count of bases not matched to a gene: 14.

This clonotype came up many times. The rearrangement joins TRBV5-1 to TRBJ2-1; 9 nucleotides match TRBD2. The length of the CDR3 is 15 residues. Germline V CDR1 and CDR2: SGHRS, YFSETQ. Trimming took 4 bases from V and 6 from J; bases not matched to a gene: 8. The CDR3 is CASSPLAGTGNEQFF. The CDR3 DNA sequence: TGCGCCAGCAGCCCCCTAGCGGGAACCGGCAATGAGCAGTTCTTC.

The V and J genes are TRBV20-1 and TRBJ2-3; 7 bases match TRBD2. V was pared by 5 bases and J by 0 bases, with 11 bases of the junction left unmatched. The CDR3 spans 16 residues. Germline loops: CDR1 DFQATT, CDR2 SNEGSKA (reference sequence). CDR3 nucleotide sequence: TGCAGTGCTGCCCAACTAGCGCGACCTAGCACAGATACGCAGTATTTT. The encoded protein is CSAAQLARPSTDTQYF.

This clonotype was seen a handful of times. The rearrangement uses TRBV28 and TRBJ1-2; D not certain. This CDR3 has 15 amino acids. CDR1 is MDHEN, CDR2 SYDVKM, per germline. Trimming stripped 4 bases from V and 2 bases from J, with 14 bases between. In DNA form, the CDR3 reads TGTGCCAGCAGTTCCCCTGCCGACGGGAACTATGGCTACACCTTC. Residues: CASSSPADGNYGYTF.

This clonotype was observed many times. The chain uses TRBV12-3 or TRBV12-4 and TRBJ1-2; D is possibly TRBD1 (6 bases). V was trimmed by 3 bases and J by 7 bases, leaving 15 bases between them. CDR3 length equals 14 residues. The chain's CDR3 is CASSLGQGSGGYTF. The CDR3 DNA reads TGTGCCAGCAGTTTGGGCCAGGGGAGTGGTGGCTACACCTTC.

The DNA of the CDR3 is TGCAGTGCTAGACCCACAGGGGGTCTCAACACCGGGGAGCTGTTTTTT. It codes for CSARPTGGLNTGELFF. The chain couples TRBV20-1 to TRBJ2-2; 8 bases line up with TRBD1. CDR3 length: 16 amino acids. Germline CDR1 and CDR2: DFQATT and SNEGSKA (reference sequence). Trimming removed 2 bases from V and 2 bases from J; junction bases left unmatched: 7.

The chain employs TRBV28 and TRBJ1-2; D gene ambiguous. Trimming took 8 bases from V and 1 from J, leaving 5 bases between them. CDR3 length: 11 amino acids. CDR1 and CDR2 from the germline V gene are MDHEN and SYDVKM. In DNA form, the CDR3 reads TGTGCCAGCCAGGTTAACTATGGCTACACCTTC. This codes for CASQVNYGYTF.